The 6 T cell receptor beta chains listed next were all sequenced from one sample in a study of T cells after yellow fever vaccination. Via MiXCR, TCRdb re-called the 5' RACE reads, giving one row per CDR3 protein. The sample carries around 400,000 distinct CDR3 sequences, approximately 10% recorded once. The specimen comprised PBMCs, sampled on the day of the first yellow fever vaccination. These TCRs come from a man aged 18 to 30 who received the YFV17D yellow fever vaccine.

In this sample, this clonotype turned up many times. The chain employs TRBV18 and TRBJ2-3, with TRBD2 identical over 14 bases. Germline V gives CDR1 KGHSH, CDR2 LQKENI. With 3 bases clipped from V and 3 bases from J, the junction kept 11 bases outside the gene matches. The CDR3 is made up of 19 amino acids. This chain's CDR3 is CASSPTTTSGGAGTDTQYF. The CDR3 bases are TGTGCCAGCTCACCTACCACGACTAGCGGGGGGGCCGGGACAGATACGCAGTATTTT. Drawing the rest from reference TRBV18 and TRBJ2-3, the complete variable domain is NAGVMQNPRHLVRRRGQEARLRCSPMKGHSHVYWYRQLPEEGLKFMVYLQKENIIDESGMPKERFSAEFPKEGPSILRIQQVVRGDSAAYFCASSPTTTSGGAGTDTQYFGPGTRLTVL.

This sequence joins TRBV24-1 and TRBJ1-2, with D possibly matching TRBD1 (5 bases). CDR1 is KGHDR, CDR2 SFDVKD, per germline. The CDR3 length is 12 residues. The V end lost 4 bases, the J end lost 8 bases, and 10 bases lay between the germline ends. The CDR3: CATSDVGVGYTF. CDR3 sequence (DNA): TGTGCCACCAGTGACGTAGGGGTCGGCTACACCTTC.

The CDR3: CASSFQEGNTEAFF. Here the CDR3 DNA reads TGTGCCAGCAGTTTCCAGGAAGGGAACACTGAAGCTTTCTTT. The chain links TRBV12-3 or TRBV12-4 to TRBJ1-1; D unresolved. The CDR3 has 14 amino acids. Trimming took 3 bases from V and 1 from J, leaving 9 bases between them.

This clonotype was found a few times. This chain uses TRBV18 with TRBJ2-7; a possible D gene is TRBD1 (6 bases). There are 17 residues in the CDR3. The V gene's germline CDR1 is KGHSH and CDR2 LQKENI. V lost 1 base, J lost 3 bases, and 19 bases lay in between. The CDR3 coding sequence is TGTGCCAGCTCACCACTCGGAGGCCGGACAGCTTACTACGAGCAGTACGTC. Its translation is CASSPLGGRTAYYEQYV.

This clonotype has a handful of counts. V is TRBV5-1 and J is TRBJ1-2; D unclear. V lost 0 bases, J lost 4 bases, and 10 bases lay in between. CDR3 length equals 14 residues. Germline V gene lookup returns CDR1 SGHRS and CDR2 YFSETQ. The CDR3: CASSLGRNLYGYTF. The CDR3 DNA sequence: TGCGCCAGCAGCTTGGGCCGGAACCTCTATGGCTACACCTTC. The variable domain in full, completed from reference TRBV5-1 and TRBJ1-2, reads KAGVTQTPRYLIKTRGQQVTLSCSPISGHRSVSWYQQTPGQGLQFLFEYFSETQRNKGNFPGRFSGRQFSNSRSEMNVSTLELGDSALYLCASSLGRNLYGYTFGSGTRLTVV.

V is TRBV7-2 and J is TRBJ1-4; 11 bases align to TRBD1. The CDR3 is 15 residues long. Germline CDR1 and CDR2: SGHTA and FQGNSA. V lost 2 bases, J lost 11 bases, and 7 bases stayed unmatched. The CDR3 loop is CASSLIGQGAGKLFF. CDR3 DNA sequence: TGTGCCAGCAGCTTAATCGGACAGGGGGCAGGGAAACTGTTTTTT.